The 18 T cell receptor beta chains in this list originate from one sample, sequenced in a study of OX40 agonist ivuxolimab in advanced cancers. Assay: immunoSEQ multiplex PCR; the TCRdb copy retains only in-frame clones and omits some. Of over 100,000 clones in the sample, around nine tenths were seen once. The sample consisted of CD4+ or CD8+ T cells sorted from blood, taken in a trial of the OX40 agonist ivuxolimab. These receptor sequences come from an adult with an advanced solid tumor such as melanoma, head and neck, liver or kidney cancer.

The V gene is TRBV7-9, the J gene TRBJ1-2; unclear D gene. Trimming stripped 3 bases from V and 3 bases from J, with 8 bases between. The CDR3 is made up of 13 amino acids. Germline V CDR1 and CDR2: SEHNR, FQNEAQ (reference sequence). The CDR3 protein is CASSFYSDYGYTF. DNA for the CDR3: TGTGCCAGCAGCTTCTACAGTGACTATGGCTACACCTTC.

The chain recombines TRBV7-9 with TRBJ2-1; 13 bases match TRBD2. Germline values: CDR1 SEHNR, CDR2 FQNEAQ (reference sequence). V was clipped by 3 bases and J by 4 bases; unmatched bases: 6. The CDR3 contains 17 residues. The CDR3: CASSLGLAGMGYNEQFF. The CDR3, as DNA: TGTGCCAGCAGCTTGGGACTAGCGGGAATGGGGTACAATGAGCAGTTCTTC.

The count of this clone is one. The rearrangement uses TRBV15 and TRBJ2-5; 8 bases line up with TRBD1. The germline V gene encodes CDR1 LNHNV and CDR2 YYDKDF (reference sequence). The CDR3 runs to 15 residues. After removal of 3 bases from V and 2 bases from J, the junction contained 5 bases not matched to a gene. The CDR3 nucleotides read TGTGCCACCAGCAGTGGGGGGACAGGACAAGAGACCCAGTACTTC. This codes for CATSSGGTGQETQYF.

J is TRBJ2-3 and V is TRBV7-2; 7 positions agree with TRBD2. The CDR3 has 15 residues. CDR1 is SGHTA and CDR2 is FQGNSA in the germline V gene. The J segment lost 2 bases and the V segment lost 1 base, leaving 3 bases of the junction unmatched. DNA of the CDR3: TGTGCCAGCAGCTTAGTGACTAGCCCCACAGATACGCAGTATTTT. This encodes CASSLVTSPTDTQYF.

The V call is TRBV6-5, the J call TRBJ2-7, with D unresolved. Germline CDR1 reads MNHEY; CDR2 reads SVGAGI. The CDR3 totals 12 residues. V was pared by 2 bases and J by 6 bases, with 8 bases between. The CDR3 sequence: CASSYGASEQYF. The DNA for the CDR3 is TGTGCCAGCAGTTACGGTGCGAGCGAGCAGTACTTC.

This chain uses TRBV7-2 with TRBJ2-1, with TRBD2 matching 8 bases. CDR1 SGHTA and CDR2 FQGNSA come from the germline V gene. V lost 5 bases and J lost 0; bases outside the gene matches: 12. CDR3 length: 18 residues. CDR3 nucleotides: TGTGCCAGCAGCCCCTGGGGTAGCGGGGCTCTCTCCTACAATGAGCAGTTCTTC. Translation gives CASSPWGSGALSYNEQFF.

This chain links TRBV10-1 with TRBJ2-1; 11 bases match TRBD2. This CDR3 is 14 amino acids long. Germline CDR1 is WNHNN and CDR2 is SYGVQD (reference sequence). V lost 6 bases to trimming and J lost 4 bases; unmatched junction nucleotides: 2. This chain's CDR3 is CASSASGRYNEQFF. The CDR3 DNA sequence: TGCGCCAGCAGCGCTAGCGGGAGGTACAATGAGCAGTTCTTC.

The gene calls are TRBV28 and TRBJ2-7, with D possibly being TRBD2 (5 bases). The CDR3 extends over 15 amino acids. V was shortened by 3 bases and J by 2 bases, with 14 bases between the two germline ends. Germline V gene sequence: CDR1 MDHEN, CDR2 SYDVKM. CDR3 sequence (DNA): TGTGCCAGCAGTTTTGGAGTAGAGGGAACCTACGAGCAGTACTTC. This sequence encodes CASSFGVEGTYEQYF.

The V gene is TRBV27, the J gene TRBJ2-7, with 10 positions matching TRBD2. Germline V gene sequence: CDR1 MNHEY, CDR2 SMNVEV (reference sequence). The J segment lost 0 bases and the V segment lost 5 bases, leaving 7 bases of the junction unmatched. This CDR3 comprises 16 residues. CDR3 sequence: CASSALSSGSSYEQYF. The CDR3 DNA reads TGTGCCAGCAGTGCCCTATCTAGCGGGAGCTCCTACGAGCAGTACTTC.

The rearrangement joins TRBV19 to TRBJ1-5, with TRBD1 identical over 8 bases. There are 16 residues in the CDR3. Germline V lookup: CDR1 LNHDA, CDR2 SQIVND (reference sequence). V shed 5 bases, J shed 1 base, and the junction held 7 bases outside the gene matches. The CDR3 here is CASSPLQGGSNQPQHF. DNA for the CDR3: TGTGCCAGTAGTCCCCTACAGGGGGGGAGCAATCAGCCCCAGCATTTT.

V gene TRBV5-4 combines with J gene TRBJ2-7; a weak D match, TRBD1 (6 bases). Looked up from germline, CDR1 is SGHNT and CDR2 is YYREEE (reference sequence). The CDR3 has 12 amino acids. The germline V and J ends were trimmed by 4 bases and 3 bases, with 8 bases remaining between them. DNA of the CDR3: TGTGCCAGCAGCCCACAGGGCTACGAGCAGTACTTC. Translated, it gives CASSPQGYEQYF.

This clone was detected only a few times. The chain links TRBV7-6 to TRBJ2-7; the D is unclear. This CDR3 contains 15 residues. In germline, CDR1 is SGHVS, CDR2 FNYEAQ. V dropped 3 bases and J dropped 0 bases, with 12 bases sitting between them. The DNA of the CDR3 is TGTGCCAGCAGCTTTGAGAGAGCTTACTCCTACGAGCAGTACTTC. Protein sequence: CASSFERAYSYEQYF.

The V gene is TRBV29-1, the J gene TRBJ1-5, with D unclear. Per germline, CDR1 SQVTM and CDR2 ANQGSEA. The CDR3 has 12 residues. The V end was cut by 4 bases, the J end by 6 bases, with 10 bases between. The CDR3 protein is CSVGNWGQPQHF. The CDR3 DNA follows: TGCAGCGTTGGGAATTGGGGTCAGCCCCAGCATTTT.

The V and J genes are TRBV7-2 and TRBJ1-3; the D is unclear. This CDR3 has 12 residues. The germline gives CDR1 SGHTA, CDR2 FQGNSA. The V end lost 5 bases, the J end lost 4 bases, and 6 bases lay between the germline ends. The CDR3 is CASSTYGNTIYF. The CDR3 DNA reads TGTGCCAGCAGCACCTACGGAAACACCATATATTTT. Variable domain in full (rest from reference TRBV7-2 and TRBJ1-3): GAGVSQSPSNKVTEKGKDVELRCDPISGHTALYWYRQSLGQGLEFLIYFQGNSAPDKSGLPSDRFSAERTGGSVSTLTIQRTQQEDSAVYLCASSTYGNTIYFGEGSWLTVV.

The chain has TRBV11-2 and TRBJ1-4; 7 bases agree with TRBD1. Germline V gene lookup returns CDR1 SGHAT and CDR2 FQNNGV. V lost 4 bases and J lost 4; bases outside the gene matches: 12. The CDR3 is 17 residues long. CDR3 protein: CASSSLRDRGGNEKLFF. The CDR3 DNA reads TGTGCCAGCAGCTCCCTACGGGACAGAGGGGGTAATGAAAAACTGTTTTTT.

For the CDR3, the DNA is TGTGCCAGCTCACCACGGACAGTGTCGAACACTGAAGCTTTCTTT. It encodes CASSPRTVSNTEAFF. The rearrangement links TRBV18 to TRBJ1-1, with D perhaps matching TRBD1 (6 bases). Germline CDR1 reads KGHSH; CDR2 reads LQKENI. The V gene lost 1 base and the J gene lost 1 base, with 10 bases spanning the gap. This CDR3 region has 15 residues.

The gene calls are TRBV7-9 and TRBJ1-1; the D is unclear. The CDR3 is 12 amino acids. The V end was cut by 7 bases, the J end by 8 bases, with 14 bases between. Germline V gives CDR1 SEHNR, CDR2 FQNEAQ (reference sequence). The CDR3, as DNA: TGTGCCAGCAATTTCGGTGGATGGGAAGCTTTCTTT. This gives the protein CASNFGGWEAFF. Together with reference TRBV7-9 and TRBJ1-1, the CDR3 gives the full variable domain: DTGVSQNPRHKITKRGQNVTFRCDPISEHNRLYWYRQTLGQGPEFLTYFQNEAQLEKSRLLSDRFSAERPKGSFSTLEIQRTEQGDSAMYLCASNFGGWEAFFGQGTRLTVV.

V is TRBV7-2 and J is TRBJ1-1; 12 bases agree with TRBD1. CDR1 and CDR2 from the germline V gene are SGHTA and FQGNSA. The CDR3 sequence is 15 residues long. V was pared by 3 bases and J by 9 bases, with 8 bases of the junction left unmatched. CDR3 loop: CASSFSGTGGLKAFF. The CDR3 DNA reads as TGTGCCAGCAGCTTTTCCGGGACAGGGGGCTTGAAAGCTTTCTTT.